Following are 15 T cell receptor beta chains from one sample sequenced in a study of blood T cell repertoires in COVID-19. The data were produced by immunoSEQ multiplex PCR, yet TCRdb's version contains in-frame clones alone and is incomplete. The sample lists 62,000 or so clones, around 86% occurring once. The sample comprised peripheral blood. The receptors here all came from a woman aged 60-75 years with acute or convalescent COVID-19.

CDR3 in amino acids: CASSLAGVKNTGELFF. The CDR3, as DNA: TGCGCCAGCAGCTTGGCGGGGGTGAAGAACACCGGGGAGCTGTTTTTT. This sequence joins TRBV5-1 and TRBJ2-2; D is possibly TRBD2 (6 bases). This CDR3 has 16 residues. V was clipped by 0 bases and J by 1 base, with 10 bases between them. Germline-derived CDR1 and CDR2 are SGHRS and YFSETQ. Supplemented by reference TRBV5-1 and TRBJ2-2, the full variable domain reads KAGVTQTPRYLIKTRGQQVTLSCSPISGHRSVSWYQQTPGQGLQFLFEYFSETQRNKGNFPGRFSGRQFSNSRSEMNVSTLELGDSALYLCASSLAGVKNTGELFFGEGSRLTVL.

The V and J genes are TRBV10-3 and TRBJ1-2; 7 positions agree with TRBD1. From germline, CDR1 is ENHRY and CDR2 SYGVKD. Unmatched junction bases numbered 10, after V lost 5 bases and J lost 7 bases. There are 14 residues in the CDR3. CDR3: CAISYGQVVGGYTF. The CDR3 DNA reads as TGTGCCATCAGTTACGGACAGGTCGTCGGTGGCTACACCTTC.

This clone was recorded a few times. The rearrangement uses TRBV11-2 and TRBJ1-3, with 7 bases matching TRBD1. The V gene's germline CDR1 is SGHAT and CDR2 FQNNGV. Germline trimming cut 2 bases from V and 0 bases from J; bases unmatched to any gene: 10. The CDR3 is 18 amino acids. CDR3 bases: TGTGCCAGCAGCTTAAGTCAGGGGGTTATTCTCTCTGGAAACACCATATATTTT. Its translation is CASSLSQGVILSGNTIYF.

Here the CDR3 reads CATSAGQGVSRIQPQHF. The DNA for the CDR3 is TGTGCCACCAGTGCTGGACAGGGGGTTTCTCGGATTCAGCCCCAGCATTTT. The V call is TRBV24-1, the J call TRBJ1-5; 10 bases are shared with TRBD1. The CDR3 runs 17 residues. Trimming removed 5 bases from V and 6 bases from J; junction bases left unmatched: 12. Germline lookup yields CDR1 KGHDR and CDR2 SFDVKD.

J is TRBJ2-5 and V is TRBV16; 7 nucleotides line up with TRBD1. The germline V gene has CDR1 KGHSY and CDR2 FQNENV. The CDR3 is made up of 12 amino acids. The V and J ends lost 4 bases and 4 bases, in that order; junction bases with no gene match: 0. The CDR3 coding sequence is TGTGCCAGCAGCCCAGGGGGAGAGACCCAGTACTTC. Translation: CASSPGGETQYF.

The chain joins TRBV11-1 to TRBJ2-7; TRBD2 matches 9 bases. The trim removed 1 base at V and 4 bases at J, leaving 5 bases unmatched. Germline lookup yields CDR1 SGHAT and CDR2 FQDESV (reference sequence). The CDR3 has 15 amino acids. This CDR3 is CASSLVLAGRYEQYF. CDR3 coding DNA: TGTGCCAGCAGCTTAGTCCTAGCGGGACGATACGAGCAGTACTTC.

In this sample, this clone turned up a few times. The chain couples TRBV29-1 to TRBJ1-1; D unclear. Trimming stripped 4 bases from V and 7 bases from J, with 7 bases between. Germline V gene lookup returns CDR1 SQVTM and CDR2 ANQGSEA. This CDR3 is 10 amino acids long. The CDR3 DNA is TGCAGCGTTGGGGCCGTTGAAGCTTTCTTT. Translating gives CSVGAVEAFF.

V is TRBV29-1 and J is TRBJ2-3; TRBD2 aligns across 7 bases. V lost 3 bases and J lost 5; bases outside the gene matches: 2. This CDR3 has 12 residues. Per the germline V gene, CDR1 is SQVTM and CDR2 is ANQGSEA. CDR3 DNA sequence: TGCAGCGTTGACCCGGGGGGAGATACGCAGTATTTT. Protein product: CSVDPGGDTQYF.

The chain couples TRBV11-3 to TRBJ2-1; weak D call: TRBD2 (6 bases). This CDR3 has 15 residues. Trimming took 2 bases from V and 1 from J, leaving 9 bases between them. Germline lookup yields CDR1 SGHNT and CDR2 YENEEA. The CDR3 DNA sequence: TGTGCCAGCAGCTTAATGGGGGGTTCCTACAATGAGCAGTTCTTC. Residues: CASSLMGGSYNEQFF.

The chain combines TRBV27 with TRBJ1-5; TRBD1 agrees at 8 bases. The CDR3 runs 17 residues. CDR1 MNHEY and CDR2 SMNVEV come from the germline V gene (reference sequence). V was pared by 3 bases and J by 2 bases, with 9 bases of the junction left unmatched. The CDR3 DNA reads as TGTGCCAGCAGTTTCCTTAGACAGGGGAGGGGCAATCAGCCCCAGCATTTT. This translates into CASSFLRQGRGNQPQHF.

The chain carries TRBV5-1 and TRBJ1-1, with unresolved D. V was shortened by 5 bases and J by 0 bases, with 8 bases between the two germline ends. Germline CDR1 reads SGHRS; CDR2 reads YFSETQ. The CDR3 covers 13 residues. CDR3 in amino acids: CASRRMLNTEAFF. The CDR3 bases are TGCGCCAGCAGGAGGATGCTGAACACTGAAGCTTTCTTT. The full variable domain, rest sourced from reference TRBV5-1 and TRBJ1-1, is KAGVTQTPRYLIKTRGQQVTLSCSPISGHRSVSWYQQTPGQGLQFLFEYFSETQRNKGNFPGRFSGRQFSNSRSEMNVSTLELGDSALYLCASRRMLNTEAFFGQGTRLTVV.

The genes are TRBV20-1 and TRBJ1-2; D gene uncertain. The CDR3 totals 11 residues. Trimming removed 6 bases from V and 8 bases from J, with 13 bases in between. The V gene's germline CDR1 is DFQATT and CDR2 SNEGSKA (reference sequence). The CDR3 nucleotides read TGCAGTGCCAGGTGGGAGGGAGGCTACACCTTC. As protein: CSARWEGGYTF.

The CDR3 loop reads CASSYTGWEQYF. For the CDR3, the DNA is TGTGCCAGCAGTTACACGGGTTGGGAGCAGTACTTC. V and J are TRBV6-5 and TRBJ2-7; D is undetermined. Trimming took off 2 bases at V and 7 bases at J, with 9 bases between the two ends. Germline V gives CDR1 MNHEY, CDR2 SVGAGI. The CDR3 is made up of 12 amino acids.

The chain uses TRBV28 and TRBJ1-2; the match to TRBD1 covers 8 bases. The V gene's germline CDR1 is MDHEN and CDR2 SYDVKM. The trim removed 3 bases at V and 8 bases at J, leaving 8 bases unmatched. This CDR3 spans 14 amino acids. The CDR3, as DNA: TGTGCCAGCAGTTTGTCAGGGGGCGTATACGGCTACACCTTC. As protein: CASSLSGGVYGYTF.

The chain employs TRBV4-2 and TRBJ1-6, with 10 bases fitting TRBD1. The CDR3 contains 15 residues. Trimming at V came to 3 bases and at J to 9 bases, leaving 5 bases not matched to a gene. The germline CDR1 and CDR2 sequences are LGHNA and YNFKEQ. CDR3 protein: CASSQTGTGVSPLHF. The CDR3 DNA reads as TGTGCCAGCAGCCAGACCGGGACAGGGGTTTCACCCCTCCACTTT.